The rows below give T cell receptor beta chains drawn from one sample of a study of liver allograft versus peripheral blood T cells. Each CDR3 protein gets one entry after TCRdb re-called the reads with MiXCR. The data contain some 15,000 distinct CDR3 sequences, approximately 30% of them singletons. These receptors came from a human patient who had a liver transplant. Some T cells could come from the graft donor. Each CDR3 is given with its conserved first and last residue. D genes are given only for firm matches. Size values are once, few and many counts, or a class for expanded clones, and some rows have none.

cdr3_nt | cdr3_aa | clone_size | j_call | d_call | v_call
TGTGCCAGCAGGAGGGGACAGCAGAACACTGAAGCTTTCTTT | CASRRGQQNTEAFF | medium-sized | TRBJ1-1 | TRBD1 | TRBV6-1
TGTGCCAGCAGTTACAGTGGGGGGGCGAACACCGGGGAGCTGTTTTTT | CASSYSGGANTGELFF | many | TRBJ2-2 | TRBD2 | TRBV6-6
TGTGCCAGTAGTATAGGGACAGGGTCCAATCAGCCCCAGCATTTT | CASSIGTGSNQPQHF | medium-sized | TRBJ1-5 | TRBD1 | TRBV19
TGCAGCGTTTACTATGCTAACTATGGCTACACCTTC | CSVYYANYGYTF | - | TRBJ1-2 | - | TRBV29-1
TGTGCCAGCATTGCCGGACAGGGTAATGAAAAACTGTTTTTT | CASIAGQGNEKLFF | few | TRBJ1-4 | TRBD1 | TRBV28
TGTGCCAGCAACCGACTAGCGGGGGGCGGGGAGCTGTTTTTT | CASNRLAGGGELFF | few | TRBJ2-2 | TRBD2 | TRBV7-3
TGTGCCAGCAGTTATTCTCTAGCGAGAGCCTACGAGCAGTACTTC | CASSYSLARAYEQYF | many | TRBJ2-7 | - | TRBV6-5
TGTGCCAGTAGTGCCGGGGACCGGGAGACCCAGTACTTC | CASSAGDRETQYF | medium-sized | TRBJ2-5 | - | TRBV19
TGTGCCAGCAGCCAAGATGGGGGATTACATACCGCGTACGAGCAGTACTTC | CASSQDGGLHTAYEQYF | few | TRBJ2-7 | - | TRBV14
TGTGCCAGCAGCTTCCCGAATAGGGGAGCCGGCTACACCTTC | CASSFPNRGAGYTF | once | TRBJ1-2 | - | TRBV5-6
TGCAGTGCTGACACCGGCTCTGGGGCCAACGTCCTGACTTTC | CSADTGSGANVLTF | - | TRBJ2-6 | - | TRBV20-1
TGTGCCTGGACCCCAGGGTTTAGGGGCCACTACGAGCAGTACTTC | CAWTPGFRGHYEQYF | few | TRBJ2-7 | - | TRBV30
TGTGCCAGCTCATCTACCACGCTCCTAGGGAACACTGAAGCTTTCTTT | CASSSTTLLGNTEAFF | many | TRBJ1-1 | - | TRBV18
TGCAGCGTTCCGGGACAGGGGTCCTTCGGGGGGGAGCAGTTCTTC | CSVPGQGSFGGEQFF | - | TRBJ2-1 | TRBD1 | TRBV29-1
TGTGCCAGCAGCTTGGGGGCCACAGATACGCAGTATTTT | CASSLGATDTQYF | few | TRBJ2-3 | - | TRBV5-4
TGTGCCAGTAGTCCTCAGGGGGCGCGTAGAGAGACCCAGTACTTC | CASSPQGARRETQYF | medium-sized | TRBJ2-5 | TRBD1 | TRBV19
TGCAGTGCAGGGACTAGCGGGAGGGCCCTCAATGAGCAGTTCTTC | CSAGTSGRALNEQFF | once | TRBJ2-1 | TRBD2 | TRBV20-1
TGTGCCAGCAGCCAAGCTACAGGGTGGTACACCGGGGAGCTGTTTTTT | CASSQATGWYTGELFF | - | TRBJ2-2 | - | TRBV14
TGTGCCACCAAGTTGGGGGGGGTAGGGGAAAAACTGTTTTTT | CATKLGGVGEKLFF | - | TRBJ1-4 | - | TRBV27
TGTGCCAGCAGTGATGGAGGGCCTGTGGCCCAGTACTTC | CASSDGGPVAQYF | - | TRBJ2-7 | - | TRBV6-1
TGTGCCAGCAGCTTAGGCGGAACCTACAATGAGCAGTTCTTC | CASSLGGTYNEQFF | - | TRBJ2-1 | - | TRBV11-2
TGTGCCAGCAGTTTACCGACTAGCGGGCAAGAGACCCAGTACTTC | CASSLPTSGQETQYF | few | TRBJ2-5 | TRBD2 | TRBV28
TGTGCCAGCAGAGAAAGAGGGGCTAATGAAAAACTGTTTTTT | CASRERGANEKLFF | few | TRBJ1-4 | - | TRBV19
TGTGCCTGGAGTGTACTGGGGACAGGGGATGAAAAACTGTTTTTT | CAWSVLGTGDEKLFF | - | TRBJ1-4 | TRBD1 | TRBV30
TGTGCCAGTAGTATGGGGACTTCCGCGGGAGAGCAGTTCTTC | CASSMGTSAGEQFF | many | TRBJ2-1 | - | TRBV19
TGTGCCAGCTCACCAGGGCATCCGACCCAGTACTTC | CASSPGHPTQYF | many | TRBJ2-5 | - | TRBV18
TGTGCCAGCAGCTTGGGCCAGGGATCGCTATCTAACTATGGCTACACCTTC | CASSLGQGSLSNYGYTF | - | TRBJ1-2 | - | TRBV5-6
TGTGCCAGCACCTTAGGGACTTTCAATGAGCAGTTCTTC | CASTLGTFNEQFF | medium-sized | TRBJ2-1 | - | TRBV28
TGCAGCCAAGGGGGGGGAGCGGGCGGGGAGCTGTTTTTT | CSQGGGAGGELFF | medium-sized | TRBJ2-2 | - | TRBV29-1
TGTGCCAGCGCCTACGAGGAGACCCAGTACTTC | CASAYEETQYF | - | TRBJ2-5 | - | TRBV5-6
TGCAGTGCGGCAGGGGGCTTGTATAACTATGGCTACACCTTC | CSAAGGLYNYGYTF | few | TRBJ1-2 | TRBD1 | TRBV20-1
TGTGCCAGCAGTTGGGGGATTGATCAGCCCCAGCATTTT | CASSWGIDQPQHF | few | TRBJ1-5 | - | TRBV6-5
TGTGCCAGCACCGAATTTAATTCACCCCTCCACTTT | CASTEFNSPLHF | - | TRBJ1-6 | - | TRBV11-1
TGTGCCAGCAGTTACAACAGGGACGAATACACCATATATTTT | CASSYNRDEYTIYF | medium-sized | TRBJ1-3 | - | TRBV6-8
TGTGCCAGTAGTAAACAGGAAATCCAGCCCCAGCATTTT | CASSKQEIQPQHF | many | TRBJ1-5 | - | TRBV19
TGTGCCAGCAGTTACACTCTACAGGGGTCCGGGGAGCTGTTTTTT | CASSYTLQGSGELFF | - | TRBJ2-2 | TRBD1 | TRBV6-5